Ten or more counts support the clone carrying this TCR beta chain. Breast cancer patients provided tissue from their axillary draining lymph nodes. These data are taken from a study of breast tumors, draining lymph nodes, adjacent tissues. This CDR3 spans 16 amino acids. Germline loops: CDR1 MGHDK, CDR2 SYGVNS. V shed 4 bases, J shed 2 bases, and the junction held 8 bases outside the gene matches. TCRdb passed the multiplex PCR reads through MiXCR, listing each CDR3 protein once. The sample consists of some 170,000 distinct CDR3 sequences, 33% of them appearing once. Sequencing input: axillary lymph node tissue. The genes are TRBV25-1 and TRBJ2-3; 8 bases are a match to TRBD2. The clonotype originates from a female donor with breast cancer. Some clones in this sample may be carry-over from other donors' samples. The CDR3 DNA follows: TGTGCCAGCAGTGCCGCAGCGGGGGTAAACACAGATACGCAGTATTTT. This encodes CASSAAAGVNTDTQYF.